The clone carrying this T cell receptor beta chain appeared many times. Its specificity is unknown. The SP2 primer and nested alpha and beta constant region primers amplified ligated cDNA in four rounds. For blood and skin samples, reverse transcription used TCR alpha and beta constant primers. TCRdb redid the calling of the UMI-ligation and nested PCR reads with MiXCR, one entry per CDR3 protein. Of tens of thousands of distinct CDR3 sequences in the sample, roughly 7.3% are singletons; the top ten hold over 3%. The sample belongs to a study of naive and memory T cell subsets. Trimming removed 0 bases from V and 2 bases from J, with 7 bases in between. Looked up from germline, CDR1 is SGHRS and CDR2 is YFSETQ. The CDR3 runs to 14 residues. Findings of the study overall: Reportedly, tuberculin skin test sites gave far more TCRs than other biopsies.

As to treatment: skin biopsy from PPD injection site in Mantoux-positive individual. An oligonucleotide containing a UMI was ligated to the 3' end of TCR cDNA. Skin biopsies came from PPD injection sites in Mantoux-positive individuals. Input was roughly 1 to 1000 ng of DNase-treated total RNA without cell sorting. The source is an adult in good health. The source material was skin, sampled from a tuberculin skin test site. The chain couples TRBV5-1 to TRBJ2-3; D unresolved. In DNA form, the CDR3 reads TGCGCCAGCAGCTTGGAGTCGACCACAGATACGCAGTATTTT. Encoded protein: CASSLESTTDTQYF.